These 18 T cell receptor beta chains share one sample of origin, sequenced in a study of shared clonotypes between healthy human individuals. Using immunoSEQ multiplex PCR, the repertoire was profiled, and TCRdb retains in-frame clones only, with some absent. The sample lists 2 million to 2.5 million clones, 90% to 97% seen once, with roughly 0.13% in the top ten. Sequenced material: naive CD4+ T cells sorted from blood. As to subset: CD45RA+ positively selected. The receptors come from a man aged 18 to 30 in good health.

The CDR3 is CASSQDSSLAQYF. The CDR3, as DNA: TGTGCCAGCAGCCAAGATTCAAGTTTGGCCCAGTACTTC. This sequence joins TRBV14 and TRBJ2-5; no firm D call. This CDR3 region has 13 residues. The germline V gene encodes CDR1 SGHDN and CDR2 FVKESK. V was trimmed by 0 bases and J by 9 bases, leaving 11 bases between them.

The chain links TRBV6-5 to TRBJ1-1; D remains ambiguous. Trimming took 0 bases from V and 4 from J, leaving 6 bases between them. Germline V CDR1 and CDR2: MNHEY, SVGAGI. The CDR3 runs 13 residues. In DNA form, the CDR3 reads TGTGCCAGCAGTTACTCCTTGGGCACTGAAGCTTTCTTT. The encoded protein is CASSYSLGTEAFF.

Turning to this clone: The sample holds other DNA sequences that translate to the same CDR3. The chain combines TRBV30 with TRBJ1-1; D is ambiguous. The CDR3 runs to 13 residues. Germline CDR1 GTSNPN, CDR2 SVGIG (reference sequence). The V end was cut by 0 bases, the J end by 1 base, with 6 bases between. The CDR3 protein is CAWSVTRNTEAFF. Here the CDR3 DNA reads TGTGCCTGGAGTGTTACCAGGAACACTGAAGCTTTCTTT.

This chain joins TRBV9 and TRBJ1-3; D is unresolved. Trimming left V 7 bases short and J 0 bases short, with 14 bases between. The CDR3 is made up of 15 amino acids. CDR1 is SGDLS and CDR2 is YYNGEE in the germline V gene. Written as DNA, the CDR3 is TGTGCCAGCGGCCGCGGGGAGAGCTCTGGAAACACCATATATTTT. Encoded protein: CASGRGESSGNTIYF.

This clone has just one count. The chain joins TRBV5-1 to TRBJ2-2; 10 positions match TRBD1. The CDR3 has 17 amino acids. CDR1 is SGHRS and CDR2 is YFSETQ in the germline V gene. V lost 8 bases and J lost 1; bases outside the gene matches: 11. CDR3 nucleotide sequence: TGCGCCAGTTCTCCGGCCGGACAGGGGGAGAACACCGGGGAGCTGTTTTTT. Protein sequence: CASSPAGQGENTGELFF.

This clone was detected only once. The CDR3 protein is CAISVSTDTQYF. The DNA of the CDR3 is TGTGCCATCAGTGTTAGCACAGATACGCAGTATTTT. The V call is TRBV10-3, the J call TRBJ2-3; D not resolved. Germline V gene sequence: CDR1 ENHRY, CDR2 SYGVKD. The V and J ends lost 4 bases and 0 bases respectively, with 2 bases between them. The CDR3 contains 12 residues.

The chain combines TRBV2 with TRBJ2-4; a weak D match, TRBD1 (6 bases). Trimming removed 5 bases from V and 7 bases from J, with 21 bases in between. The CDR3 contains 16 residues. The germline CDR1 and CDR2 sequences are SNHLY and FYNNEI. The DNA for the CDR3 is TGTGCCAGCAGTCCAACAGGGAATGAGGCGTTGAACATTCAGTACTTC. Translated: CASSPTGNEALNIQYF.

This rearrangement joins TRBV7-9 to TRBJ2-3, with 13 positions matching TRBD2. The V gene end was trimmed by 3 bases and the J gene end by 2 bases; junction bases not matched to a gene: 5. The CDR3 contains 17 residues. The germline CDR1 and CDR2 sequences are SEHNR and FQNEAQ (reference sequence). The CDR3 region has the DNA TGTGCCAGCAGCTTGGGACTAGCGGGATTATCCACAGATACGCAGTATTTT. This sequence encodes CASSLGLAGLSTDTQYF.

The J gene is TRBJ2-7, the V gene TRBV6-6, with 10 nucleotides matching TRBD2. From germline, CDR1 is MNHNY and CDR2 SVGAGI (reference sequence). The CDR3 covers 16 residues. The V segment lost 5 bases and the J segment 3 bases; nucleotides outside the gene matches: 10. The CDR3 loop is CASSPLGLAGDYEQYF. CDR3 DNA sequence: TGTGCCAGCAGTCCCCTAGGGCTAGCGGGGGACTACGAGCAGTACTTC.

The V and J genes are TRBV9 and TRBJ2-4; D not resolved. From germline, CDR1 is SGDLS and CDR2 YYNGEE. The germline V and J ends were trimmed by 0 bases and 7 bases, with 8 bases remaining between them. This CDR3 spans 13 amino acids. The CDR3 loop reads CASSVEPNNIQYF. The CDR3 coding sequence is TGTGCCAGCAGCGTAGAGCCTAATAACATTCAGTACTTC.

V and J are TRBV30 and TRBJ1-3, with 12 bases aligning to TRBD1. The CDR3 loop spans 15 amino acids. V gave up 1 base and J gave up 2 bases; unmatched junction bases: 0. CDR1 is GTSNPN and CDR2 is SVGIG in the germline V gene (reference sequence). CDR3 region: CAWSGDRGPGNTIYF. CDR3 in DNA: TGTGCCTGGAGTGGGGACAGGGGGCCTGGAAACACCATATATTTT.

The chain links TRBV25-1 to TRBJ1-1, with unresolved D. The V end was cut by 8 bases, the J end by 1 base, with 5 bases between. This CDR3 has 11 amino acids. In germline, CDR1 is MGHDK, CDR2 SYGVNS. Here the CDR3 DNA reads TGTGCCAGCCGCCGGAACACTGAAGCTTTCTTT. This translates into CASRRNTEAFF.

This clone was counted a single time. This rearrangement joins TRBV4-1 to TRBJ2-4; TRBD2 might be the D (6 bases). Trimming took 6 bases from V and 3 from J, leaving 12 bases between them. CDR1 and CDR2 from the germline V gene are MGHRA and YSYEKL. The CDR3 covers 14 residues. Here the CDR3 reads CASRGDSGKNIQYF. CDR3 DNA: TGCGCCAGCAGGGGGGACTCGGGCAAAAACATTCAGTACTTC.

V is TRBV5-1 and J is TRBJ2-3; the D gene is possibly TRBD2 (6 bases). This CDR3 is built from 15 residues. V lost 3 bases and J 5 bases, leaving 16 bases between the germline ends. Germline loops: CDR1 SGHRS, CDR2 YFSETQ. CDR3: CASSSNGTPQDTQYF. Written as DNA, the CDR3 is TGCGCCAGCAGCTCAAACGGGACTCCACAAGATACGCAGTATTTT.

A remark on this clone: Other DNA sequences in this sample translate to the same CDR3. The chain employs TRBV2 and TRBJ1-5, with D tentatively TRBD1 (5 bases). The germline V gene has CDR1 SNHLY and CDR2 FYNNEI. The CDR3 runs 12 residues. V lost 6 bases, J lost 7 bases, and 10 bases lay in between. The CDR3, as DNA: TGTGCCAGCAGCGGGGGGTCCCAGCCCCAGCATTTT. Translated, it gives CASSGGSQPQHF.

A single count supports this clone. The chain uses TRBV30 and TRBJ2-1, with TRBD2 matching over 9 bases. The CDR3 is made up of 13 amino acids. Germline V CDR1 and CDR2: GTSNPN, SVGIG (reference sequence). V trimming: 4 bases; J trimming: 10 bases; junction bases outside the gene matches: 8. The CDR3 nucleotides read TGTGCCTGGACCCCCGCTAGCGGGATCGAGCAGTTCTTC. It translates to CAWTPASGIEQFF.

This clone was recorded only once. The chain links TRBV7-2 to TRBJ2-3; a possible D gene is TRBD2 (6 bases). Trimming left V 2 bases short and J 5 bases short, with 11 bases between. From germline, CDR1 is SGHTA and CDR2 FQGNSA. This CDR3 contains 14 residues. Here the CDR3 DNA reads TGTGCCAGCAGCTTACCTAGCGAAATAGATACGCAGTATTTT. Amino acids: CASSLPSEIDTQYF.

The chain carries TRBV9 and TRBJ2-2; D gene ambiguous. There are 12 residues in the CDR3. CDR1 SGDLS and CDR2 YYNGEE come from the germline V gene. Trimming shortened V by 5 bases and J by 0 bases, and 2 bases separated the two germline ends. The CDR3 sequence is CASRTNTGELFF. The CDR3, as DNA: TGTGCCAGCAGGACGAACACCGGGGAGCTGTTTTTT.